Sequencing of this TCR beta chain was carried out in a study of identical twins. CDR1 and CDR2 from the germline V gene are DFQATT and SNEGSKA (reference sequence). The CDR3 sequence is 15 residues long. The trim removed 3 bases at V and 2 bases at J, leaving 4 bases unmatched. As for this clonotype: Its specificity is not known.

General study findings and limits: Excess sharing between twins was weaker in beta out-of-frame sequences. Twin pairs' shared out-of-frame alpha sequences were enriched in low generation probability.

TCRdb reprocessed the 5' RACE reads via MiXCR and lists one record per CDR3 protein. The sample includes about 280,000 distinct CDR3 sequences, 6.5% to 9.5% of them seen just once. A further study also used this sample, focusing on yellow fever vaccine responses in identical twins.

This receptor was taken from a woman in her late teens or twenties in good health. The sequencing sample was made of memory (CD45RO+) T cells sorted from blood. V and J are TRBV20-1 and TRBJ2-1, with 10 positions matching TRBD2. The CDR3 DNA reads as TGCAGTGCTAGTGAGCGGGGGGGCACCTACAATGAGCAGTTCTTC. It encodes CSASERGGTYNEQFF.